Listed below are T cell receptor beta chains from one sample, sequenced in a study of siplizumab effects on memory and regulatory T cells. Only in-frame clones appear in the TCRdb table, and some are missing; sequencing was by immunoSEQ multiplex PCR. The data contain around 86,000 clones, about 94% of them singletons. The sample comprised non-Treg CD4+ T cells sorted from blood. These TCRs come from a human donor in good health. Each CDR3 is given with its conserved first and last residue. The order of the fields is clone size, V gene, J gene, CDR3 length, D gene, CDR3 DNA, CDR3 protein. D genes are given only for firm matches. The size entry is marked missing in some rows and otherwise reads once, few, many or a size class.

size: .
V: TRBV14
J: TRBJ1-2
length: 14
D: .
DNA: TGTGCCAGCAGCCGAGGAGCAGGGTACTATGGCTACACCTTC
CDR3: CASSRGAGYYGYTF

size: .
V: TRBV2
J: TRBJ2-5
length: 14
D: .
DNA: TGTGCCAGCAGTCCCGACAGGATGGGGGATACCCAGTACTTC
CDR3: CASSPDRMGDTQYF

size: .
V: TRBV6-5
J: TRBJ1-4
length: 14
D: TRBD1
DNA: TGTGCCAGCCGCAACAGGGGGGGTAATGAAAAACTGTTTTTT
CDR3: CASRNRGGNEKLFF

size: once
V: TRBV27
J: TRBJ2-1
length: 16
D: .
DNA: TGTGCCAGCAGTTTATTCGGGGGCCTTGGGTACAATGAGCAGTTCTTC
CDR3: CASSLFGGLGYNEQFF

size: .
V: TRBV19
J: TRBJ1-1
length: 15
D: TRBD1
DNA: TGTGCCAGTAAACTAGGGGACAGAGAGAACACTGAAGCTTTCTTT
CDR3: CASKLGDRENTEAFF

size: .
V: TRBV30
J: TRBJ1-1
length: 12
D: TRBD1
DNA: TGTGTCGGAAACAGGGGGAACACTGAAGCTTTCTTT
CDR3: CVGNRGNTEAFF

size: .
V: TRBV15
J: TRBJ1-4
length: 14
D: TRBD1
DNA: TGTGCCACCTGCCCGGGACAGTTATCCGAAAAACTGTTTTTT
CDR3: CATCPGQLSEKLFF

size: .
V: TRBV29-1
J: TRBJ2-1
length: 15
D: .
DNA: TGCAGCGTTGATCGGGACGGGAGCTCCTACAATGAGCAGTTCTTC
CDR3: CSVDRDGSSYNEQFF

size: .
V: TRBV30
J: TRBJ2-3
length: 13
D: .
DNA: TGTGCCTGGAGATTCTGGGGGACAGATACGCAGTATTTT
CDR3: CAWRFWGTDTQYF

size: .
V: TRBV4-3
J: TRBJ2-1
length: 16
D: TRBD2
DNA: TGCGCCAGCAGCCAAGACCGTGGCGGGAGGGCCTATGAGCAGTTCTTC
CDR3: CASSQDRGGRAYEQFF

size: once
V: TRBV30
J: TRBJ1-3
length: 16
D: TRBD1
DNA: TGTGCCTGGAGTGTAGGCTCGACAGGGGCTGGAAACACCATATATTTT
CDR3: CAWSVGSTGAGNTIYF

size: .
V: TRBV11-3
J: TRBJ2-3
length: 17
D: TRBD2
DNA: TGTGCCAGCAGCCCCTCACTAGCGGGAGTATGGAGGAGTACGCAGTATTTT
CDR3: CASSPSLAGVWRSTQYF

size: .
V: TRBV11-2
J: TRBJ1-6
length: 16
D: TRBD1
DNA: TGTGCCAGCAGCCCGGACAGGCCGCTACTCGGTTCACCCCTCCACTTT
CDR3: CASSPDRPLLGSPLHF

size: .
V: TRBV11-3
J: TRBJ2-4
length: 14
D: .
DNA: TGTGCCAGCAGCCCGACCGGGACGAAAAACATTCAGTACTTC
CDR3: CASSPTGTKNIQYF

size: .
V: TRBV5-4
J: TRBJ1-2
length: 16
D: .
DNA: TGTGCCAGCAGCTTGGGTAACCAGCGAAATAACTATGGCTACACCTTC
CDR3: CASSLGNQRNNYGYTF

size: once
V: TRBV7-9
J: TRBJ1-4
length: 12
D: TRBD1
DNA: TGTGCCAGCAGCTTAATAGGACAGGAGGAGTTTTTT
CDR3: CASSLIGQEEFF

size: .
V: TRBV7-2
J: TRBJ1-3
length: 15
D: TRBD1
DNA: TGTGCCAGCAGCTCCAGGGGGGTAACTGGAAACACCATATATTTT
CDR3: CASSSRGVTGNTIYF

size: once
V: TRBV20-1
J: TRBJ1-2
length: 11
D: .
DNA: TGCAGTGCTAGAAGAGGGTATGGCTACACCTTC
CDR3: CSARRGYGYTF

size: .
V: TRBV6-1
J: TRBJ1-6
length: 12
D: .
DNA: TGTGCCAGCACCCGACTCAATTCACCCCTCCACTTT
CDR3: CASTRLNSPLHF

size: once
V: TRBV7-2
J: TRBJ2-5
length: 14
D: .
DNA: TGTGCCAGCAGCTCCGGGGGAGTAGGAGAGACCCAGTACTTC
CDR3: CASSSGGVGETQYF

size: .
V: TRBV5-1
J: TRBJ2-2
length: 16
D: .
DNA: TGCGCCAGCAGCCCGGGGACTGCCGCTAACACCGGGGAGCTGTTTTTT
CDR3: CASSPGTAANTGELFF

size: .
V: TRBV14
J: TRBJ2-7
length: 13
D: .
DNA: TGTGCCAGCAGCCAAGTTACGGGCAACGAGCAGTACTTC
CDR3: CASSQVTGNEQYF

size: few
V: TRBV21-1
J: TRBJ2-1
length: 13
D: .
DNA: TGTGCCATCGTGACAGATAGCGGGAGATGGCAGTTCTTC
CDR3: CAIVTDSGRWQFF

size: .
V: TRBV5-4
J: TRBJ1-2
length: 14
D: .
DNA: TGTGCCAGCAGCTTAGAGGGTGCACTATCCGGCTACACCTTC
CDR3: CASSLEGALSGYTF

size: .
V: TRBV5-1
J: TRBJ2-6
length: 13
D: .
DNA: TGCGCCAGCAGCCCCCCTGGGGCCAACGTCCTGACTTTC
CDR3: CASSPPGANVLTF

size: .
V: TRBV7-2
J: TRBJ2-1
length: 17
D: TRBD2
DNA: TGTGCCAGCAGCTTAGTGGGGACTAGCGGGCAGGGGGGTGAGCAGTTCTTC
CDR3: CASSLVGTSGQGGEQFF

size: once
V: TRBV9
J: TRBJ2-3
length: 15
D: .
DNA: TGTGCCAGCAGCGTAGGGGGGGCCGGACCAGATACGCAGTATTTT
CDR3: CASSVGGAGPDTQYF

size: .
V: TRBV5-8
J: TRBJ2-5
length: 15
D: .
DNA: TGTGCCAGCAGCTCAAGAACAGGGGGGGTAGAGACCCAGTACTTC
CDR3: CASSSRTGGVETQYF

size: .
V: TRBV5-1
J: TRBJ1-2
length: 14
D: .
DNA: TGCGCCAGCAGCGAAGCCGGGACGCCGGACGGCTACACCTTC
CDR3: CASSEAGTPDGYTF

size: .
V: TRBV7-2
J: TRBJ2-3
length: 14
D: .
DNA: TGTGCCAGCAGCTTAGCGGACATCACAGATACGCAGTATTTT
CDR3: CASSLADITDTQYF

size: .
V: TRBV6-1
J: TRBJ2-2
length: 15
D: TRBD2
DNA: TGTGCCAGCAGTGTGGGACTAGGCAACACCGGGGAGCTGTTTTTT
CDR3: CASSVGLGNTGELFF

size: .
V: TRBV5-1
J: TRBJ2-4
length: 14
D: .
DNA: TGCGCCAGCAGCTTGGTTTTCGGAGAAAACATTCAGTACTTC
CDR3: CASSLVFGENIQYF

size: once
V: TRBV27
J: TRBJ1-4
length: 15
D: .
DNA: TGTGCCAGCAGTCTTCAGGGGATAGGGGACGAAAAACTGTTTTTT
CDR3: CASSLQGIGDEKLFF

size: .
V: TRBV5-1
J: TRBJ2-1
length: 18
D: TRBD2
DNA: TGCGCCAGCAGCCCGTGGACTAGCGGGGGGGCCGATTATTATGAGCAGTTCTTC
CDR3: CASSPWTSGGADYYEQFF

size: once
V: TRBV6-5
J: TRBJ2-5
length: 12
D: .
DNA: TGTGCCAGCAGCGCTACAACGGAGACCCAGTACTTC
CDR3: CASSATTETQYF

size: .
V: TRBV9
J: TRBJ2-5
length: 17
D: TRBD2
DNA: TGTGCCAGCAGCCTCGGACTAGCGGGGCTCTTCCAAGAGACCCAGTACTTC
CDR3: CASSLGLAGLFQETQYF

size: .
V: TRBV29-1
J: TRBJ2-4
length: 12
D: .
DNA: TGCAGCGTTGCTGGGGCTGAAAACATTCAGTACTTC
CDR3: CSVAGAENIQYF

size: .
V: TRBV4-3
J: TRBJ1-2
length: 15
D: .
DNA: TGCGCCAGCAGCCAAGATCTCAGGGATAACTATGGCTACACCTTC
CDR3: CASSQDLRDNYGYTF

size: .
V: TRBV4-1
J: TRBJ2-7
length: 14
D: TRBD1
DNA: TGCGCCAGCAGCCAAACCAGGGGGCCCTACGAGCAGTACTTC
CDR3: CASSQTRGPYEQYF

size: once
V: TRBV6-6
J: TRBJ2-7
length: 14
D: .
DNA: TGTGCCAGCAGCAAGACCAGTCCCGGCGGGGAGCAGTACTTC
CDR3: CASSKTSPGGEQYF

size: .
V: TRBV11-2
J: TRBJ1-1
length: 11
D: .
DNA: TGTGCCAGCAGCTTTGTCACTGAAGCTTTCTTT
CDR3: CASSFVTEAFF

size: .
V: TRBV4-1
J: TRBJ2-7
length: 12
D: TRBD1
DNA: TGCGCCGGGACAGGGGCCTCCTACGAGCAGTACTTC
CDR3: CAGTGASYEQYF

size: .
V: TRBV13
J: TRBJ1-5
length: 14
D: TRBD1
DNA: TGTGCCAGCAGCTTGCAGGGGGTAAATCAGCCCCAGCATTTT
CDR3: CASSLQGVNQPQHF

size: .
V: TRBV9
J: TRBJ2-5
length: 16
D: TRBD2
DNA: TGTGCCAGCACCCCGGGACTAGCGGGGGGGAGGGAGACCCAGTACTTC
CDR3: CASTPGLAGGRETQYF

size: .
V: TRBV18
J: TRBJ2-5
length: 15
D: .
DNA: TGTGCCAGCTCACCACTACCAGTTGGTGCTAAGACCCAGTACTTC
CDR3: CASSPLPVGAKTQYF

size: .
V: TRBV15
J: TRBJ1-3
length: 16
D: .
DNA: TGTGCCACCAGCAGAGATCCGGGGACAACCGGAAACACCATATATTTT
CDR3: CATSRDPGTTGNTIYF

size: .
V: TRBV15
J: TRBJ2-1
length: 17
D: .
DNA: TGTGCCACCAGCCTTTTTAGCCAGGGGTCCAGTTACAATGAGCAGTTCTTC
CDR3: CATSLFSQGSSYNEQFF

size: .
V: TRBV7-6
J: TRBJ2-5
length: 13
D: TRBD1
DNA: TGTGCCAGCAGCCCACAGGGGGTTGAGACCCAGTACTTC
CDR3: CASSPQGVETQYF

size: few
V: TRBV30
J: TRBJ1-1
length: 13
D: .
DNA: TGTGCCTATACGGACAGTGTGAACACTGAAGCTTTCTTT
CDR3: CAYTDSVNTEAFF

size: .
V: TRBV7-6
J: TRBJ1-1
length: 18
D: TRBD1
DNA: TGTGCCAGCAGCTTAGCCCAAGGGGGACAGGGCCGGGGCACTGAAGCTTTCTTT
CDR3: CASSLAQGGQGRGTEAFF

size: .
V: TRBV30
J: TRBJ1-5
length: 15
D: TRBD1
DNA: TGTGCCTGGAGTGCCAGCAGGGGGGGGAATCAGCCCCAGCATTTT
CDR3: CAWSASRGGNQPQHF

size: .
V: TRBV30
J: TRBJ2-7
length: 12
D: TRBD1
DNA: TGTGCCTCACGGACAGGGAGCTACGAGCAGTACTTC
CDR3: CASRTGSYEQYF

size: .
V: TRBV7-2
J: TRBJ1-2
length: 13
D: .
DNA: TGTGCCAGCAGCTTAGCAGGGAACTATGGCTACACCTTC
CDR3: CASSLAGNYGYTF

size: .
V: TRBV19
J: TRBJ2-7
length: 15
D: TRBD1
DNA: TGTGCCAGTAGTATAATGGGACAGGGTGGCCACGAGCAGTACTTC
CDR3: CASSIMGQGGHEQYF

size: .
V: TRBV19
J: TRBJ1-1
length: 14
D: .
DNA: TGTGCCAGTAGTGTCGGACACATCAACACTGAAGCTTTCTTT
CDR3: CASSVGHINTEAFF